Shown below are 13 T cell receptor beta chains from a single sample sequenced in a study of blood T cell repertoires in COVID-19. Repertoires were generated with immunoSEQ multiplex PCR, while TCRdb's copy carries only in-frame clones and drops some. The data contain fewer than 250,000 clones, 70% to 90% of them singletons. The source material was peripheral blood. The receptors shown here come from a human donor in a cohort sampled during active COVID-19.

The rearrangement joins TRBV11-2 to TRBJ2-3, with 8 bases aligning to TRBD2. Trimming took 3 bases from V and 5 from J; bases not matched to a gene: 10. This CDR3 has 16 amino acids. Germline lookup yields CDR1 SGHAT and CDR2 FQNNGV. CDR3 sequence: CASSLLSAGGGDTQYF. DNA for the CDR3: TGTGCCAGCAGCTTGCTTAGTGCGGGGGGCGGAGATACGCAGTATTTT.

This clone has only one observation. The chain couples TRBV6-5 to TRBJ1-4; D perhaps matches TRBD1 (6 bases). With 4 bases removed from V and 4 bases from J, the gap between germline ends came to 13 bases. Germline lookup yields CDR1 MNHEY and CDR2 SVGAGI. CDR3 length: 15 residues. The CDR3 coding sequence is TGTGCCAGCAGTTTATCGCAGGGGTATAATGAAAAACTGTTTTTT. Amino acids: CASSLSQGYNEKLFF.

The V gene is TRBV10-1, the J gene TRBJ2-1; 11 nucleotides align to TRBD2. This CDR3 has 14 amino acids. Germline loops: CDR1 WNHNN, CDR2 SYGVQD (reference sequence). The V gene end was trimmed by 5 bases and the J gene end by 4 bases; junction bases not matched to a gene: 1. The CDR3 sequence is CASSTSGSYNEQFF. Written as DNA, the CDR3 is TGCGCCAGCAGTACTAGCGGGAGTTACAATGAGCAGTTCTTC.

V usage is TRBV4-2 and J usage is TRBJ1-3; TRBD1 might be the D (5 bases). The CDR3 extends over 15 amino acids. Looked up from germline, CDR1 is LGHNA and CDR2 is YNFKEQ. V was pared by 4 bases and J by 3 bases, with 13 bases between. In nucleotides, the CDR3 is TGTGCCAGCAGCCTAAACCCGGGGGGTGGAAACACCATATATTTT. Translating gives CASSLNPGGGNTIYF.

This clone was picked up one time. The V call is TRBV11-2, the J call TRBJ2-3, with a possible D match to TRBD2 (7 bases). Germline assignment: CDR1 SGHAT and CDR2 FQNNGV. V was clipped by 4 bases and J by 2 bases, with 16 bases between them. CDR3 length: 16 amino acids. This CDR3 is CASSWEGGSFTDTQYF. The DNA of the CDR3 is TGTGCCAGCAGCTGGGAGGGGGGTTCATTCACAGATACGCAGTATTTT.

CDR3 coding DNA: TGTGCCAGCAGTGAAGAGAGGGGGGGCTACGAGCAGTACTTC. It codes for CASSEERGGYEQYF. J is TRBJ2-7 and V is TRBV2, with D possibly being TRBD2 (7 bases). Germline V gene data show CDR1 as SNHLY and CDR2 as FYNNEI. Trimming stripped 1 base from V and 3 bases from J, with 10 bases between. The CDR3 has 14 amino acids.

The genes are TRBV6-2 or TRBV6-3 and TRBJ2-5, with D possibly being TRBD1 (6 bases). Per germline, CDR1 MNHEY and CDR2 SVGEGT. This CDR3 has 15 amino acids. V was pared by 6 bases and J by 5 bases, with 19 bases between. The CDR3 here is CASSLSLGAGETQYF. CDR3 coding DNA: TGTGCCAGCAGCCTGAGTTTGGGGGCTGGGGAGACCCAGTACTTC.

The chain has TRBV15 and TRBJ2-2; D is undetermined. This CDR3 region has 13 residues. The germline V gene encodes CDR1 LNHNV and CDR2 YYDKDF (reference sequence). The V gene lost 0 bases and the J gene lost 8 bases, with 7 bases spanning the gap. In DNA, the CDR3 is TGTGCCACCAGCAGAGATGTGCGGGGGGAGCTGTTTTTT. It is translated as CATSRDVRGELFF.

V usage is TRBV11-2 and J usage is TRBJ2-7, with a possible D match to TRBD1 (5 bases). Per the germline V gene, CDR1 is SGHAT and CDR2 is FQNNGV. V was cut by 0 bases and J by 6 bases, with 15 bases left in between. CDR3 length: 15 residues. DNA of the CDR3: TGTGCCAGCAGCTTAGATCTGGTCAGGGCGGCCGAGCAGTACTTC. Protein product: CASSLDLVRAAEQYF.

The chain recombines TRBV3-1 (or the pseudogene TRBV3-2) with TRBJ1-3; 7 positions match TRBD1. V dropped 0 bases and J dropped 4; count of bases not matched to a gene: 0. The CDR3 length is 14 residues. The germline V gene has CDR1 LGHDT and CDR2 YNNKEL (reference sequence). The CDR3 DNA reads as TGTGCCAGCAGCCAAGAAGGGGGCGGAAACACCATATATTTT. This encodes CASSQEGGGNTIYF.

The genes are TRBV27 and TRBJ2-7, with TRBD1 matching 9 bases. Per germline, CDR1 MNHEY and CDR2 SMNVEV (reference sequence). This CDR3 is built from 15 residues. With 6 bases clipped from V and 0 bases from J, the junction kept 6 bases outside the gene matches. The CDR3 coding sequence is TGTGCCAGCAGCCACATGACAGGGGGCTCCTACGAGCAGTACTTC. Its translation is CASSHMTGGSYEQYF.

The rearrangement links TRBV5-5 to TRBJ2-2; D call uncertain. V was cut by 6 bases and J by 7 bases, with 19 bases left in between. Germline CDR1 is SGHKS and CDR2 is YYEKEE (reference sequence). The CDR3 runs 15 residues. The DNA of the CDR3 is TGTGCCAGCATCCCGGGTTCAACCCATGGCGGGGAGCTGTTTTTT. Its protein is CASIPGSTHGGELFF.

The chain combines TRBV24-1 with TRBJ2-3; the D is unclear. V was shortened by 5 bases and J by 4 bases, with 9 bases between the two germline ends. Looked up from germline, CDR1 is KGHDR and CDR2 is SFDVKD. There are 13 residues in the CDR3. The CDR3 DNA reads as TGTGCCACCAGTGGTCTAGGTGCAGATACGCAGTATTTT. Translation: CATSGLGADTQYF.